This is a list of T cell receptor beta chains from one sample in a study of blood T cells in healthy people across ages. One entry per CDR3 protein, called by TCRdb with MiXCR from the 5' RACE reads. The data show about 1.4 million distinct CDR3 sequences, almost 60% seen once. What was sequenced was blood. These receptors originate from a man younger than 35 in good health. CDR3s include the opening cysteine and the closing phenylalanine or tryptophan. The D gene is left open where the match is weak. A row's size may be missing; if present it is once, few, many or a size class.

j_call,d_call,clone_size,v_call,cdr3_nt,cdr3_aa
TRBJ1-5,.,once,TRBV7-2,TGTGCCAGCAGCTTAAATGTTCGCCCGGGGGCCCAGCATTTT,CASSLNVRPGAQHF
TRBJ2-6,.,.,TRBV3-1,TGTGCCAGCAGCCTAGGGACGGGGAGCTCTGGGGCCAACGTCCTGACTTTC,CASSLGTGSSGANVLTF
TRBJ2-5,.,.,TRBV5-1,TGCGCCAGCAGCTTTGAGGCCAGAGAGACCCAGTACTTC,CASSFEARETQYF
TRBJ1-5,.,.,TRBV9,TGTGCCAGCAGCGTAGAGACGGAAGTTCAGCCCCAGCATTTT,CASSVETEVQPQHF
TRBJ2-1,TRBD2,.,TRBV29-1,TGCAGCGTTACTGGACTAGCCTACAATGAGCAGTTCTTC,CSVTGLAYNEQFF
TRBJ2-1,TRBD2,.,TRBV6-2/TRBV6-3,TGTGCCAGCAGTTACCCCGGGACTAGCGCCCTACCTAATGAGCAGTTCTTC,CASSYPGTSALPNEQFF
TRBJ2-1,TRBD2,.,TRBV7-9,TGTGCCAGCAGCTTCATAAGGCGGGAGGATGAGCAGTTCTTC,CASSFIRREDEQFF
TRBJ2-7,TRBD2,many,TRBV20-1,TGCAGTGCTAGAGGCGGGAGCTCCTACGAGCAGTACTTC,CSARGGSSYEQYF
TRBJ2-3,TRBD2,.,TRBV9,TGTGCCAGCAGCGTACTGAAGCGGGGGGGCACAGATACGCAGTATTTT,CASSVLKRGGTDTQYF
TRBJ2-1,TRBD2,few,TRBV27,TGTGCCAGCAGTTTGACTAGCGGGTTTAATGAGCAGTTCTTC,CASSLTSGFNEQFF
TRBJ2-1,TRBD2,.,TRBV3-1,TGTGCCAGCAGCCAAGTACTAGCGGGGGCAGGGAATGAGCAGTTCTTC,CASSQVLAGAGNEQFF
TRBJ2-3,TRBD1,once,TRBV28,TGTGCCAGCAGTCGACAGGGGATGAGGTCAGATACGCAGTATTTT,CASSRQGMRSDTQYF
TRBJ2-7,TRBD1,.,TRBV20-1,TGCAGTGCCTGGTTAGGCAGGGGGCGCTCCGAGCAGTACTTC,CSAWLGRGRSEQYF
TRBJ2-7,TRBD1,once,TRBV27,TGTACCAGCAGTCAACAGGGGTCCTACGAGCAGTACTTC,CTSSQQGSYEQYF
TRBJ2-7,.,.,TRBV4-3,TGCGCCAGCAGCCACCGGGGTCAGCCCGCCTACGAGCAGTACTTC,CASSHRGQPAYEQYF
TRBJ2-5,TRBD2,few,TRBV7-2,TGTGCCAGCAGCTCCCCCCCCACCGGACTAGCTTTAGCCCAGTACTTC,CASSSPPTGLALAQYF
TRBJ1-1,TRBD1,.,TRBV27,TGTGCCAGCCGAATTGGACAGGGGATCACTGAAGCTTTCTTT,CASRIGQGITEAFF
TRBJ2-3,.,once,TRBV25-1,TGTGCCGGCACGAGGGACGGCACAGATACGCAGTATTTT,CAGTRDGTDTQYF
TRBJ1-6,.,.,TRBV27,TGTGCCAGCAGTTTTGGCGGGGGCAATAATTCACCCCTCCACTTT,CASSFGGGNNSPLHF
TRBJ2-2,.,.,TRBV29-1,TGCAGCGTTGAACCCGCGGTGGGAGCCTCGACCGGGGAGCTGTTTTTT,CSVEPAVGASTGELFF
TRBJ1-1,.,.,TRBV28,TGTGCCAGCAGTTTATTTGGGCTTTCGAACACTGAAGCTTTCTTT,CASSLFGLSNTEAFF
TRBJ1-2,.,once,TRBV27,TGTGCCAGCAGTTTCTTCCAGGGGTATGGCTACACCTTC,CASSFFQGYGYTF
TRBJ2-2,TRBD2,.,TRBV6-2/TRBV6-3,TGTGCCAGCAGTTACTCAAGCGGGGGACCCACCGGGGAGCTGTTTTTT,CASSYSSGGPTGELFF
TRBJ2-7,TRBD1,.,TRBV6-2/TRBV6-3,TGTGCCAGCAGTTCCCGGGGACAGGAATTCTACGAGCAGTACTTC,CASSSRGQEFYEQYF
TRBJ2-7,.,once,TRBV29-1,TGCAGCGCGAGATTAGGGGCAGGGAGCTCCTACAATGAGCAGTACTTC,CSARLGAGSSYNEQYF
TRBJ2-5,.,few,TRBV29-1,TGCAGCGTTCGTAAGGGCGGGGAGACCCAGTACTTC,CSVRKGGETQYF
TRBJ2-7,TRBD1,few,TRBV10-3,TGTGCCATCAGTGACCGGGACAGGGGTACCTACGAGCAGTACTTC,CAISDRDRGTYEQYF
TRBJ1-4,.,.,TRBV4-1,TGCGCCAGCAGCCCCCGAGGCAGCGTAAATGAAAAACTGTTTTTT,CASSPRGSVNEKLFF
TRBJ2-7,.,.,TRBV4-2,TGTGCCAGCAGCCTAGGGGGTGAGGTAGGGGGGTACGAGCAGTACTTC,CASSLGGEVGGYEQYF